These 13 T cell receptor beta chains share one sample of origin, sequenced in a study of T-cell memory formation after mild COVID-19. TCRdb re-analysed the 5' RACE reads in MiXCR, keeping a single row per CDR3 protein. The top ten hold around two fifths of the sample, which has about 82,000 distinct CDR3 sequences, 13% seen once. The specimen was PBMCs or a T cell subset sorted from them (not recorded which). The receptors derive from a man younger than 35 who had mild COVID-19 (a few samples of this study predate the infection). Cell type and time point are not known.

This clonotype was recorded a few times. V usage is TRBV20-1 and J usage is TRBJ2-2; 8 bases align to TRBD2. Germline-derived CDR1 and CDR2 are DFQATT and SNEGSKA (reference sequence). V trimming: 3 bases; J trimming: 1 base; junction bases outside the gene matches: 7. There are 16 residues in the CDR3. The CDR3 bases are TGCAGTGCTAGGATTGGGCTAGCGGGGAACACCGGGGAGCTGTTTTTT. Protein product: CSARIGLAGNTGELFF.

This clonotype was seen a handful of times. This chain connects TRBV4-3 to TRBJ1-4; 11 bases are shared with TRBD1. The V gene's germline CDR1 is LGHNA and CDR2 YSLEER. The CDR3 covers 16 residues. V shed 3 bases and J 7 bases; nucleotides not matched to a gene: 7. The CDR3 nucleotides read TGCGCCAGCAGCCAGGATCCGGGACAGGGGGGTGAAAAACTGTTTTTT. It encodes CASSQDPGQGGEKLFF.

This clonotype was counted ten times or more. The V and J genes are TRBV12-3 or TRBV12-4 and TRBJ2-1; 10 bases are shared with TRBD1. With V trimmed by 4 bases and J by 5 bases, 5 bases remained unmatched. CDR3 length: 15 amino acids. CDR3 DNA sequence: TGTGCCAGCAGTTGGGGACAGGGGCTAAACAATGAGCAGTTCTTC. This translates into CASSWGQGLNNEQFF.

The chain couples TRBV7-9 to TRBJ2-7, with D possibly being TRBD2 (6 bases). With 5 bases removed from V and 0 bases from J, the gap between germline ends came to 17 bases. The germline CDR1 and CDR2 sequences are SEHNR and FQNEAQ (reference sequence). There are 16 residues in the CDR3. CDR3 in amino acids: CASSTRGGSSSYEQYF. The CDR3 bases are TGTGCCAGCAGCACCCGTGGGGGGTCGAGCTCCTACGAGCAGTACTTC.

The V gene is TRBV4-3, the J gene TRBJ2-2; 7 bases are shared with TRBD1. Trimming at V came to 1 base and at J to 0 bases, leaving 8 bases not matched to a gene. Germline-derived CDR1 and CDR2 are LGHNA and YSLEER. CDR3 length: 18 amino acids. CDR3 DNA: TGCGCCAGCAGCCAAGGAGTTGGACAGGTAGCGAACACCGGGGAGCTGTTTTTT. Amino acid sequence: CASSQGVGQVANTGELFF.

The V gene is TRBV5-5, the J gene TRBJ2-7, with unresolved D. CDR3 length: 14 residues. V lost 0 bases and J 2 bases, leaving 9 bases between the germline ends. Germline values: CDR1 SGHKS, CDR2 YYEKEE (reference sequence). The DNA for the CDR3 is TGTGCCAGCAGCTTGGCGTGGGGTCCCTACGAGCAGTACTTC. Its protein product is CASSLAWGPYEQYF.

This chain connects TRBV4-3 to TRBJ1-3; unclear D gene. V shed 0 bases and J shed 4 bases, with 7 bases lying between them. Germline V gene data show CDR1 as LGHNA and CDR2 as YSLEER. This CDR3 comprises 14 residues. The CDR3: CASSQDGLGNTIYF. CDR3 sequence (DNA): TGCGCCAGCAGCCAAGATGGTCTGGGAAACACCATATATTTT.

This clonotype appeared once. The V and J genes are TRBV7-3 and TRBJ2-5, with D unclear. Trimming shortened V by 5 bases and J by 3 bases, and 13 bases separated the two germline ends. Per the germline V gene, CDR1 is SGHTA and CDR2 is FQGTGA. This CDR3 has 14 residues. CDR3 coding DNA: TGTGCCAGCAGCCCCTTAGGACGGGAAGAGACCCAGTACTTC. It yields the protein CASSPLGREETQYF.

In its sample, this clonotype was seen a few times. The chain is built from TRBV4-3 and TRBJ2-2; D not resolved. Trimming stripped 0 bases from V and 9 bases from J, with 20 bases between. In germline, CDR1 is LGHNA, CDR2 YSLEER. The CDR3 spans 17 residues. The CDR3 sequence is CASSQERIGRQYRELFF. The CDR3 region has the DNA TGCGCCAGCAGCCAAGAAAGGATTGGCAGGCAGTACCGGGAGCTGTTTTTT.

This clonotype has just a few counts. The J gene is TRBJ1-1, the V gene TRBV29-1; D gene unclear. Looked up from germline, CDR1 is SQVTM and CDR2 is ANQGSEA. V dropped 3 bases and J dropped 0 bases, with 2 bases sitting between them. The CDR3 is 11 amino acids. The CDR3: CSVELNTEAFF. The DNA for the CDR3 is TGCAGCGTTGAGTTGAACACTGAAGCTTTCTTT.

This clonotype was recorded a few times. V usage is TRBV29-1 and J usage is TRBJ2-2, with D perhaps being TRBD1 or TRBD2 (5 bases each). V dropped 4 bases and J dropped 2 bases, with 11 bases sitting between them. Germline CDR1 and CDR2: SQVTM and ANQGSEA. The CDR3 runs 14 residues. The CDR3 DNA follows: TGCAGCGTTGCCGGGACCCTTAACACCGGGGAGCTGTTTTTT. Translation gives CSVAGTLNTGELFF.

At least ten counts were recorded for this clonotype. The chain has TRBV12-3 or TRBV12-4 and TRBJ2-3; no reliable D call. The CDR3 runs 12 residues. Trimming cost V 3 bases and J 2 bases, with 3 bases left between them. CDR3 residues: CASSFDTDTQYF. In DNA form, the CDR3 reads TGTGCCAGCAGTTTCGACACAGATACGCAGTATTTT.

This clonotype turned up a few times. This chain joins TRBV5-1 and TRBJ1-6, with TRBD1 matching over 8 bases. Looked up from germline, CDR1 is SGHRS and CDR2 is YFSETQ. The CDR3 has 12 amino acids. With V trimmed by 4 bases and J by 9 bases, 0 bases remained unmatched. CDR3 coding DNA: TGCGCCAGCAGCGGGACAGGTTCACCCCTCCACTTT. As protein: CASSGTGSPLHF. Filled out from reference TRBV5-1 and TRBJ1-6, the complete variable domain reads KAGVTQTPRYLIKTRGQQVTLSCSPISGHRSVSWYQQTPGQGLQFLFEYFSETQRNKGNFPGRFSGRQFSNSRSEMNVSTLELGDSALYLCASSGTGSPLHFGNGTRLTVT.